This T cell receptor beta chain came from a study of cytomegalovirus exposure and HLA in healthy donors. Study details: Of all 398 donors who were genotyped, 81% belonged to the Caucasian-associated ancestry cluster. General study findings and limits: CMV antigen specificity was confirmed in vitro for three CMV-associated chains. Associated with cytomegalovirus, according to the listing, were some 180 TCR beta chains.

The primer mix had 60 Vbeta and 13 Jbeta primers. Per the authors' pipeline: Later, an analysis found 65 million to 85 million unique TCR beta chains, and some 10 million of these were shared. Clones were read by immunoSEQ multiplex PCR, and TCRdb kept only the in-frame ones, dropping some. V and J calls and clone size are those listed in that table; D and trimming were worked out from the DNA. The sample data list 150,000 to 200,000 clones. CDR3 length equals 14 residues. From germline, CDR1 is SNHLY and CDR2 FYNNEI. The trim removed 7 bases at V and 5 bases at J, leaving 6 bases unmatched. Details on this clone: Antigen unknown.

The chain joins TRBV2 to TRBJ1-5, with 9 bases that match TRBD1. The sequencing input was PBMCs. This clonotype originated in a woman aged 60-70 years in good health and CMV-seronegative. Here the CDR3 DNA reads TGTGCCAGCATTCGGGACAGGGTCGATCAGCCCCAGCATTTT. The encoded protein is CASIRDRVDQPQHF.